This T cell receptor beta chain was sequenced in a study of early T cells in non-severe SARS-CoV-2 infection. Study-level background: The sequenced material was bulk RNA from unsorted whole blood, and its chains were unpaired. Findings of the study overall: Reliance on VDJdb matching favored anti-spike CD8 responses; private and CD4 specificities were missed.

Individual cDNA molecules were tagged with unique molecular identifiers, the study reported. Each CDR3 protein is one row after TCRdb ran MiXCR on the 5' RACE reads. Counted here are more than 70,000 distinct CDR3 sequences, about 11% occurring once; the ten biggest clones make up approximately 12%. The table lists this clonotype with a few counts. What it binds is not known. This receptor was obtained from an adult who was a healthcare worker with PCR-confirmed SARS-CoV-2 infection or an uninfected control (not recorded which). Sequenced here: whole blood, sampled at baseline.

The CDR3 nucleotides are TGTGCCAGCAGCATCAAGACAGGGCGCGATTCACCCCTCCACTTT. Its protein product is CASSIKTGRDSPLHF. The J gene is TRBJ1-6, the V gene TRBV7-9, with 7 nucleotides matching TRBD1. With V trimmed by 5 bases and J by 8 bases, 9 bases remained unmatched. CDR1 is SEHNR and CDR2 is FQNEAQ in the germline V gene (reference sequence). The CDR3 contains 15 residues. The complete variable domain, with remaining parts taken from reference TRBV7-9 and TRBJ1-6, reads DTGVSQNPRHKITKRGQNVTFRCDPISEHNRLYWYRQTLGQGPEFLTYFQNEAQLEKSRLLSDRFSAERPKGSFSTLEIQRTEQGDSAMYLCASSIKTGRDSPLHFGNGTRLTVT.